Listed below are T cell receptor beta chains from one sample, sequenced in a study of T cells after posttransplantation cyclophosphamide. Assay: immunoSEQ multiplex PCR; the TCRdb copy retains only in-frame clones and omits some. Sampling found around 6,700 clones, none seen once. The specimen was PBMCs, collected after an allogeneic stem cell transplant with post-transplant cyclophosphamide. The source is a male patient in his 30s who received an allogeneic stem cell transplant from an unrelated donor, was CMV-positive, and had acute and chronic GVHD. Some T cells may be transferred from the graft donor. The CDR3 runs from the conserved cysteine through the conserved F or W.

>TRBV15
CATSRDEQGLAFF
>TRBV4-2
CASSQDRTIDEQFF
>TRBV7-9
CASSISDRDGYGYTF
>TRBV6-5
CASSYSTGNYEQYF
>TRBV2
CASSESGHMNTEAFF
>TRBV2
CASSEWTGQAFF
>TRBV5-8
CASSLGTGGVGTGELFF
>TRBV5-5
CASSLRAGGGKLFF
>TRBV2
CASPGQVVGSEQYF
>TRBV19
CASSISSGYGYTF
>TRBV4-1
CASSQDRAGGLGYTF
>TRBV30
CAWSVRTPPLAGENYNEQFF
>TRBV9
CASSVGPTGTNTEAFF
>TRBV6-1
CASSEIGIGELFF
>TRBV19
CASSLGQAHSGNTIYF
>TRBV19
CASSFQGGSPLHF
>TRBV5-4
CASSLAGDHSPLHF
>TRBV18
CASSPPVTGGPDSYNEQFF
>TRBV20-1
CSASQKAEAFF
>TRBV11-3
CASSLDRLLAVNEQFF
>TRBV6-5
CASSSLWGDTYEQYF
>TRBV7-2
CASSPQNNEQFF
>TRBV6-1
CASSLYGLREETQYF
>TRBV7-9
CASSSGGADTGELFF
>TRBV6-5
CASSYSTGVYEQYF
>TRBV9
CASSVDQETNYGYTF
>TRBV9
CASSVETGGTGELFF
>TRBV9
CASSVGGAQDTEAFF